This is a list of T cell receptor beta chains from one sample in a study of response to subunit inactivated influenza vaccine. MiXCR, applied by TCRdb to the RT-PCR reads, yields one record per CDR3 protein. Of more than 150,000 distinct CDR3 sequences in the sample, around 9% are singletons; the top ten hold 9.5% to 13%. Sequenced material: non-naive T cells sorted from PBMCs, taken on the day of vaccination. The receptors come from a middle-aged man who received an inactivated influenza vaccine. The CDR3 runs from the conserved cysteine through the conserved F or W. The D gene is left open where the match is weak. Size values are once, few and many counts, or a class for expanded clones, and some rows have none.

. . TRBJ2-5 TRBV3-1 CASGTLLRAGEETQYF TGTGCCAGCGGAACGCTTCTACGGGCAGGCGAAGAGACCCAGTACTTC
many . TRBJ2-4 TRBV14 CASSKGPSPAKNIQYF TGTGCCAGCAGCAAAGGACCCTCCCCAGCCAAAAACATTCAGTACTTC
. . TRBJ2-7 TRBV4-3 CASSQDIQDQLREQYF TGCGCCAGCAGCCAAGATATACAAGACCAATTACGCGAGCAGTACTTC
. . TRBJ2-7 TRBV3-1 CASSHGIGVSYEQYF TGTGCCAGCAGCCATGGCATAGGGGTGAGCTACGAGCAGTACTTC
. . TRBJ2-2 TRBV7-7 CASSPSIGRGATGELFF TGTGCTAGCAGCCCCTCTATTGGCAGGGGGGCCACCGGGGAGCTGTTTTTT
few TRBD2 TRBJ2-5 TRBV20-1 CSARRGLAGFGETQYF TGCAGTGCTAGACGAGGACTAGCGGGATTTGGAGAGACCCAGTACTTC
few . TRBJ1-5 TRBV4-1 CASSQDAGRPSQPQHF TGCGCCAGCAGCCAAGATGCAGGGAGGCCGAGTCAGCCCCAGCATTTT
. . TRBJ1-2 TRBV12-3/TRBV12-4 CASNRLYGYTF TGTGCCAGCAACCGCCTCTATGGCTACACCTTC
few TRBD2 TRBJ2-7 TRBV3-1 CASSEVAGAQYEQYF TGTGCCAGCAGCGAAGTAGCGGGAGCTCAGTACGAGCAGTACTTC
. TRBD1 TRBJ2-7 TRBV7-9 CASSPQGARNEQYF TGTGCCAGCAGCCCACAGGGGGCGCGGAACGAGCAGTACTTC
few . TRBJ2-5 TRBV7-9 CASSPRWLGQETQYF TGTGCCAGCAGCCCACGGTGGCTGGGACAAGAGACCCAGTACTTC
. TRBD2 TRBJ2-4 TRBV20-1 CSAIVGEGIQYF TGCAGTGCTATAGTAGGGGAGGGCATTCAGTACTTC
many . TRBJ2-1 TRBV5-8 CASSKARSRSYNEQFF TGTGCCAGCAGCAAGGCCCGATCTAGGTCCTACAATGAGCAGTTCTTC
many . TRBJ2-3 TRBV7-8 CASSFRGDTQYF TGTGCCAGCAGCTTTCGAGGAGATACGCAGTATTTT
many TRBD1 TRBJ2-7 TRBV14 CASSLRMTGTGSYEQYF TGTGCCAGCAGCCTAAGAATGACCGGGACAGGGTCCTACGAGCAGTACTTC
. . TRBJ1-6 TRBV6-1 CASSEAGVSPLHF TGTGCCAGCAGTGAGGCAGGGGTTTCACCCCTCCACTTT
few TRBD2 TRBJ2-1 TRBV6-1 CASWEGWNEQFF TGTGCCAGCTGGGAGGGTTGGAATGAGCAGTTCTTC
. TRBD1 TRBJ2-1 TRBV3-1 CASNQGGQGSNEQFF TGTGCCAGCAACCAAGGCGGACAGGGGAGCAATGAGCAGTTCTTC
. . TRBJ2-2 TRBV14 CASSQDIGQNTELFF TGTGCCAGCAGCCAAGATATTGGCCAAAACACTGAGCTGTTTTTT
few TRBD2 TRBJ2-1 TRBV20-1 CSARVGLAGGSYNEQFF TGCAGTGCTAGAGTGGGACTAGCGGGGGGGAGCTACAATGAGCAGTTCTTC
many TRBD2 TRBJ2-1 TRBV12-3/TRBV12-4 CASLITGTTNEQFF TGTGCCAGCTTGATTACCGGGACTACGAATGAGCAGTTCTTC
many . TRBJ2-3 TRBV29-1 CSVSSTDTQYF TGCAGCGTGTCGAGCACAGATACGCAGTATTTT
. TRBD1 TRBJ2-1 TRBV10-3 CAIADRDNEQFF TGTGCCATCGCGGACAGGGACAATGAGCAGTTCTTC
. . TRBJ2-5 TRBV2 CASSEGRGETQYF TGTGCCAGCAGTGAAGGTCGGGGGGAGACCCAGTACTTC
many . TRBJ2-3 TRBV18 CASSPTYGGGDTQYF TGTGCCAGCTCACCGACATATGGTGGCGGAGATACGCAGTATTTT
few . TRBJ1-1 TRBV7-8 CASSSWDGEAFF TGTGCCAGCAGCTCCTGGGACGGTGAAGCTTTCTTT
. TRBD1 TRBJ2-1 TRBV24-1 CATSDPNLGQGNNEQFF TGTGCCACCAGTGATCCCAATCTGGGACAGGGGAACAATGAGCAGTTCTTC